This record concerns one TCR beta chain sequence. Other DNA sequences in this specimen translate into the identical CDR3. With 1 base removed from V and 8 bases from J, the gap between germline ends came to 14 bases. Per germline, CDR1 LGHNA and CDR2 YSLEER. The CDR3 runs 15 residues. Clones were sequenced by immunoSEQ multiplex PCR, and TCRdb holds only the in-frame ones, with some missing. The sample comprises 90,000 to 100,000 clones, more than 70% of which are singletons, and 2.5% to 3.5% rests with the top ten. This entry belongs to a study of blood T cell repertoires in COVID-19. Study-wide background: Italy, Spain and the United States were the sources of the convalescent and acute COVID-19 samples.

This TCR derives from a man aged 50-60 years with COVID-19, enrolled during active disease. The chain combines TRBV4-3 with TRBJ1-4, with D possibly being TRBD1 (6 bases). The sequencing sample was made of peripheral blood. The CDR3 region is CASSQVSGVGEKLFF. CDR3 nucleotide sequence: TGCGCCAGCAGCCAAGTCTCAGGGGTGGGAGAAAAACTGTTTTTT.